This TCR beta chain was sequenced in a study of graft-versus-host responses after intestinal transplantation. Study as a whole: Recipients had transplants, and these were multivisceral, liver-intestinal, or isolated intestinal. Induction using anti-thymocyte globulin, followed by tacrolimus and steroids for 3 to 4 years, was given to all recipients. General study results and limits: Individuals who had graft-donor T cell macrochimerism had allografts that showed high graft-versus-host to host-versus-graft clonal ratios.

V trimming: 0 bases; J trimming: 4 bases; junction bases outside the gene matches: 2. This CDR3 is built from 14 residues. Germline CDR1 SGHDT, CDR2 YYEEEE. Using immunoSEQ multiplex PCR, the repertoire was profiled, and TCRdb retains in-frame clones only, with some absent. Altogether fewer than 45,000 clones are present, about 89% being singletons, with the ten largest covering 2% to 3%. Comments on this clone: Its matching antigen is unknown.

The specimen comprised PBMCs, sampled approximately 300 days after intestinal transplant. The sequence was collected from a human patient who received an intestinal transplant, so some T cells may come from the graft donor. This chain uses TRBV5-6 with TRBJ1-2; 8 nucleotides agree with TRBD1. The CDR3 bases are TGTGCCAGCAGCTTGGACAGGGGGAGCTATGGCTACACCTTC. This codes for CASSLDRGSYGYTF.